Here is one TCR beta chain with its context. Its antigen remains unidentified. Sequencing targeted expressed TCRB transcripts, as all isolated RNA had been reverse transcribed. Sequencing used immunoSEQ multiplex PCR; TCRdb keeps in-frame clones, though not all of them. The table has a few hundred thousand clones, roughly 13% seen once. CDR1 is MDHEN and CDR2 is SYDVKM in the germline V gene. The CDR3 totals 15 residues. V gave up 4 bases and J gave up 3 bases, with 16 bases separating them. The data derive from a study of beta chain features in type 1 diabetes. Findings and limits, study-wide: In every one of the four CD4+ subsets, TCRB CDR3s were moderately but significantly shorter in Type 1 diabetes patients.

Purity (above 98%) was reached by all sorted populations. The receptor comes from a woman younger than 30 with type 1 diabetes. The sample was naive CD4+ T cells from blood. This chain joins TRBV28 and TRBJ2-7, with unresolved D. As DNA, the CDR3 is TGTGCCAGCAGTTCCCCCGCGACACGTTTCTACGAGCAGTACTTC. This gives the protein CASSSPATRFYEQYF.